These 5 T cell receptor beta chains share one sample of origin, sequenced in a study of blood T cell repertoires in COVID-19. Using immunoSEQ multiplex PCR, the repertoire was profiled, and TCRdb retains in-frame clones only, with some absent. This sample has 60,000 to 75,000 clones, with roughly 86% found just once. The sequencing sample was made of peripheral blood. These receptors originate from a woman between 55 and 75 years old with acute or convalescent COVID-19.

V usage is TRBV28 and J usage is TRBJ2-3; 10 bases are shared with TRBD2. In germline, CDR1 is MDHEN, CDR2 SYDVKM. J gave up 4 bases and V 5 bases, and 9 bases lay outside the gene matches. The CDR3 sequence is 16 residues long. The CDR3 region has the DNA TGTGCCAGCAGTCGACCTCAGCGGGGGGGGGCAGATACGCAGTATTTT. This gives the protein CASSRPQRGGADTQYF.

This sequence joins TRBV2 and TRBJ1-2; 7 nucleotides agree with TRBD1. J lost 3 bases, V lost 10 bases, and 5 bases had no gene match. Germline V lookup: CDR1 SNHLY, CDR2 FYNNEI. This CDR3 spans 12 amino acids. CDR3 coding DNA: TGTGCCATCAAAACAGGGGACTATGGCTACACCTTC. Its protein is CAIKTGDYGYTF.

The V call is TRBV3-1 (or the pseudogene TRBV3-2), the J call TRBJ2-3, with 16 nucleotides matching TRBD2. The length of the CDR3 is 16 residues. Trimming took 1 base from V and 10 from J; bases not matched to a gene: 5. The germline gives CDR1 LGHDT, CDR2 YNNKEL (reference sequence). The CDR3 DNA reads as TGTGCCAGCAGCCAAGTTCCGGGACTAGCGGGGGGGGCGCAGTATTTT. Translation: CASSQVPGLAGGAQYF.

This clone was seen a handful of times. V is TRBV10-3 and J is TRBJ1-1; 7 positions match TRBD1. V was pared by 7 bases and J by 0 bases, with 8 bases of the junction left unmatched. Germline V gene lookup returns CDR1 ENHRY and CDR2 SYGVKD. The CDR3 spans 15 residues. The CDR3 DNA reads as TGTGCCATCACCCCCACAGGGGCGGTGAACACTGAAGCTTTCTTT. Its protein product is CAITPTGAVNTEAFF.

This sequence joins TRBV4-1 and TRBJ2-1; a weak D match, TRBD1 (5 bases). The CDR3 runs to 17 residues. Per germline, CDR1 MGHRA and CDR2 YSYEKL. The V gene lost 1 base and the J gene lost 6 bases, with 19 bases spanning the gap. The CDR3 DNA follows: TGCGCCAGCAGCCAAGGACGACAGATCAATCCGCGCAATGAGCAGTTCTTC. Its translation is CASSQGRQINPRNEQFF.